What follows are 24 T cell receptor beta chains derived from one specimen sequenced in a study of shared clonotypes between healthy human individuals. TCRdb keeps only in-frame clones here, not all; method: immunoSEQ multiplex PCR. The table has approximately 2,000,000 clones, roughly 92% seen once; the top ten hold around 0.35%. Specimen: naive CD4+ T cells from PBMCs. The subset: CD45RA+ positively selected. Receptor source: a man in his late teens or twenties in good health. Some clones in this sample may be carry-over from other donors' samples.

This chain joins TRBV7-2 and TRBJ2-7, with D perhaps TRBD1 or TRBD2 (6 bases each). V lost 7 bases and J 4 bases, leaving 20 bases between the germline ends. This CDR3 has 15 amino acids. Germline CDR1 is SGHTA and CDR2 is FQGNSA. This chain's CDR3 is CASTERGAGPYEQYF. DNA for the CDR3: TGTGCCAGCACCGAAAGGGGGGCAGGCCCTTACGAGCAGTACTTC. Full variable domain (missing parts from reference TRBV7-2 and TRBJ2-7): GAGVSQSPSNKVTEKGKDVELRCDPISGHTALYWYRQSLGQGLEFLIYFQGNSAPDKSGLPSDRFSAERTGGSVSTLTIQRTQQEDSAVYLCASTERGAGPYEQYFGPGTRLTVT.

Regarding this clone: Other nucleotide sequences in the sample specify the same CDR3. CDR3 bases: TGCAGTGCTAAGGGATACGAGCAGTACTTC. It specifies CSAKGYEQYF. V usage is TRBV20-1 and J usage is TRBJ2-7; the D is unclear. There are 10 residues in the CDR3. CDR1 is DFQATT, CDR2 SNEGSKA, per germline (reference sequence). Trimming left V 4 bases short and J 4 bases short, with 5 bases between.

This clone came up once. The chain links TRBV5-4 to TRBJ2-7, with 7 positions matching TRBD2. The germline V gene encodes CDR1 SGHNT and CDR2 YYREEE (reference sequence). The CDR3 spans 14 residues. J gave up 1 base and V 4 bases, and 5 bases lay outside the gene matches. CDR3 loop: CASSTRGVSYEQYF. CDR3 DNA: TGTGCCAGCAGCACTCGGGGGGTTTCCTACGAGCAGTACTTC.

This chain joins TRBV11-2 and TRBJ2-1, with TRBD1 as a possible D gene (5 bases). Trimming pared 4 bases from V and 3 bases from J, leaving 10 bases between. This CDR3 contains 14 residues. Per the germline V gene, CDR1 is SGHAT and CDR2 is FQNNGV. The CDR3 is CASSSLQGYNEQFF. The CDR3 region has the DNA TGTGCCAGCAGCTCCCTGCAGGGCTACAATGAGCAGTTCTTC.

The chain combines TRBV6-6 with TRBJ1-5; D is unclear. The CDR3 extends over 12 amino acids. In germline, CDR1 is MNHNY, CDR2 SVGAGI (reference sequence). Trimming took off 0 bases at V and 5 bases at J, with 2 bases between the two ends. Here the CDR3 DNA reads TGTGCCAGCAGTTACTCTGATCAGCCCCAGCATTTT. Translation gives CASSYSDQPQHF.

On this clone itself: Other nucleotide sequences in the sample specify the same CDR3. The CDR3 DNA sequence: TGTGCCAGCAGTGAGGTGGCGGAGACCTCCTACGAGCAGTACTTC. Protein sequence: CASSEVAETSYEQYF. V is TRBV6-1 and J is TRBJ2-7; D is undetermined. Germline loops: CDR1 MNHNS, CDR2 SASEGT. V lost 3 bases to trimming and J lost 0 bases, with 12 bases between them. The CDR3 is made up of 15 amino acids.

This chain connects TRBV6-5 to TRBJ1-6; D ambiguous. The CDR3 sequence is 13 residues long. V shed 0 bases and J shed 9 bases, with 6 bases lying between them. In germline, CDR1 is MNHEY, CDR2 SVGAGI. CDR3 loop: CASSYSFGSPLHF. The CDR3 DNA reads as TGTGCCAGCAGTTACTCCTTTGGTTCACCCCTCCACTTT.

CDR3 sequence: CASSQQGGTYEQYF. The CDR3 coding sequence is TGCGCCAGCAGCCAACAGGGGGGGACCTACGAGCAGTACTTC. This sequence joins TRBV5-1 and TRBJ2-7; possible D gene TRBD1, 8 bases. Looked up from germline, CDR1 is SGHRS and CDR2 is YFSETQ. The CDR3 consists of 14 residues. The V gene lost 4 bases and the J gene lost 2 bases, with 13 bases spanning the gap. Filled out from reference TRBV5-1 and TRBJ2-7, the complete variable domain reads KAGVTQTPRYLIKTRGQQVTLSCSPISGHRSVSWYQQTPGQGLQFLFEYFSETQRNKGNFPGRFSGRQFSNSRSEMNVSTLELGDSALYLCASSQQGGTYEQYFGPGTRLTVT.

This clone was counted once. The chain carries TRBV27 and TRBJ2-7; 7 bases align to TRBD1. With V trimmed by 3 bases and J by 2 bases, 19 bases remained unmatched. Germline V gene data show CDR1 as MNHEY and CDR2 as SMNVEV (reference sequence). The CDR3 is 19 residues long. As DNA, the CDR3 is TGTGCCAGCAGTTTCCGACAGGGATTTTTTAAAAACAAACCCTACGAGCAGTACTTC. The encoded protein is CASSFRQGFFKNKPYEQYF.

Remarks on this clone: Other DNA sequences within the sample encode an identical CDR3. V usage is TRBV6-5 and J usage is TRBJ2-1; unclear D gene. The CDR3 runs 11 residues. The germline CDR1 and CDR2 sequences are MNHEY and SVGAGI. V was pared by 7 bases and J by 3 bases, with 4 bases between. The CDR3 sequence: CASKLYNEQFF. In DNA form, the CDR3 reads TGTGCCAGCAAACTCTACAATGAGCAGTTCTTC.

V and J are TRBV7-9 and TRBJ1-3; unclear D gene. CDR3 size: 14 residues. Trimming left V 2 bases short and J 0 bases short, with 5 bases between. The germline V gene has CDR1 SEHNR and CDR2 FQNEAQ (reference sequence). Here the CDR3 reads CASSLSASGNTIYF. The CDR3 DNA sequence: TGTGCCAGCAGCTTATCGGCCTCTGGAAACACCATATATTTT. Using reference TRBV7-9 and TRBJ1-3 for the parts outside the CDR3, the full variable domain is DTGVSQNPRHKITKRGQNVTFRCDPISEHNRLYWYRQTLGQGPEFLTYFQNEAQLEKSRLLSDRFSAERPKGSFSTLEIQRTEQGDSAMYLCASSLSASGNTIYFGEGSWLTVV.

CDR3 residues: CASSQEAGSLGYTF. DNA for the CDR3: TGCGCCAGCAGCCAAGAGGCGGGGAGTTTAGGCTACACCTTC. The chain links TRBV4-1 to TRBJ1-2, with no clear D. The germline V gene has CDR1 MGHRA and CDR2 YSYEKL. The CDR3 is 14 amino acids. Trimming took off 0 bases at V and 8 bases at J, with 13 bases between the two ends.

The chain is built from TRBV4-1 and TRBJ2-6; D possibly corresponds to TRBD1 (6 bases). Looked up from germline, CDR1 is MGHRA and CDR2 is YSYEKL. Between the trimmed V and J ends, which lost 0 bases and 0 bases, there was a span of 12 bases. This CDR3 spans 18 amino acids. The CDR3 nucleotides are TGCGCCAGCAGCCAAGAGGTACAGGGATCCTCTGGGGCCAACGTCCTGACTTTC. It translates to CASSQEVQGSSGANVLTF.

V gene TRBV5-1 combines with J gene TRBJ2-7, with 10 bases matching TRBD1. CDR3 length equals 16 residues. Germline V gene sequence: CDR1 SGHRS, CDR2 YFSETQ. Losses at the gene ends were 2 bases for V and 7 bases for J; bases not matched to a gene: 12. CDR3 protein: CASSFDRDRGSREQYF. CDR3 bases: TGCGCCAGCAGCTTCGACCGGGACAGGGGATCGAGGGAGCAGTACTTC.

The chain employs TRBV29-1 and TRBJ1-3, with 10 bases fitting TRBD1. V gave up 5 bases and J gave up 7 bases; unmatched junction bases: 8. CDR1 SQVTM and CDR2 ANQGSEA come from the germline V gene. The CDR3 totals 14 residues. CDR3 coding DNA: TGCAGCGTTCGGTACCGGGACAGGGGTAACACCATATATTTT. Translating gives CSVRYRDRGNTIYF.

In nucleotides, the CDR3 is TGTGCCATCAGTGACGCGATTCAGTTACTGAACACTGAAGCTTTCTTT. Its translation is CAISDAIQLLNTEAFF. V and J are TRBV10-3 and TRBJ1-1; D unclear. V dropped 3 bases and J dropped 0 bases, with 14 bases sitting between them. The CDR3 totals 16 residues. Germline CDR1 reads ENHRY; CDR2 reads SYGVKD.

V and J are TRBV18 and TRBJ1-4, with D possibly being TRBD1 (5 bases). Germline V lookup: CDR1 KGHSH, CDR2 LQKENI. The length of the CDR3 is 14 residues. V lost 3 bases and J 5 bases, leaving 10 bases between the germline ends. The CDR3 protein is CASSPGTLNEKLFF. In DNA form, the CDR3 reads TGTGCCAGCTCACCCGGGACCCTAAATGAAAAACTGTTTTTT.

This chain connects TRBV5-1 to TRBJ1-1; unclear D gene. The V end lost 0 bases, the J end lost 11 bases, and 17 bases lay between the germline ends. CDR3 length: 14 residues. CDR1 SGHRS and CDR2 YFSETQ come from the germline V gene. The CDR3: CASSLAPSKVVAFF. The CDR3 DNA is TGCGCCAGCAGCTTGGCCCCGTCGAAAGTGGTGGCTTTCTTT.

The table lists this clone with a few counts. This rearrangement joins TRBV20-1 to TRBJ1-2; D is ambiguous. Trimming stripped 1 base from V and 12 bases from J, with 12 bases between. The CDR3 extends over 11 amino acids. Germline CDR1 is DFQATT and CDR2 is SNEGSKA (reference sequence). The DNA for the CDR3 is TGCAGTGCTAGAGGGGTGACGGACGACACCTTC. The encoded protein is CSARGVTDDTF.

The chain links TRBV5-5 to TRBJ2-2; weak D call: TRBD2 (6 bases). Germline V gives CDR1 SGHKS, CDR2 YYEKEE (reference sequence). Deletions cut 4 bases from V and 0 bases from J, with 10 bases between. This CDR3 is built from 15 residues. The CDR3 DNA reads TGTGCCAGCAGCCAGGAGGGAGCGAACACCGGGGAGCTGTTTTTT. This codes for CASSQEGANTGELFF.

This chain joins TRBV5-1 and TRBJ1-4; D gene uncertain. Per the germline V gene, CDR1 is SGHRS and CDR2 is YFSETQ. V was pared by 2 bases and J by 4 bases, with 9 bases between. The CDR3 sequence is 14 residues long. CDR3 sequence reads: CASSFGAVNEKLFF. Written as DNA, the CDR3 is TGCGCCAGCAGCTTTGGAGCGGTTAATGAAAAACTGTTTTTT.

The J gene is TRBJ2-5, the V gene TRBV4-3; no firm D call. From germline, CDR1 is LGHNA and CDR2 YSLEER. CDR3 length: 18 residues. The V end was cut by 0 bases, the J end by 4 bases, with 21 bases between. As DNA, the CDR3 is TGCGCCAGCAGCCAAGAGGCCCTTCCAGACGGCTGGGGAGAGACCCAGTACTTC. The encoded protein is CASSQEALPDGWGETQYF.

As concerns this clone: Different DNA sequences within this sample yield the same CDR3. The chain carries TRBV11-2 and TRBJ2-3, with D maybe TRBD2 (5 bases). CDR1 SGHAT and CDR2 FQNNGV come from the germline V gene. The V end was cut by 5 bases, the J end by 6 bases, with 9 bases between. The CDR3 is 12 amino acids. CDR3 nucleotides: TGTGCCAGCAGCCCGCCGGGGGATACGCAGTATTTT. Translation: CASSPPGDTQYF.

The rearrangement uses TRBV7-8 and TRBJ2-7, with 7 bases fitting TRBD2. The germline V gene encodes CDR1 SGHVS and CDR2 FQNEAQ. CDR3 length: 16 amino acids. V shed 6 bases, J shed 5 bases, and the junction held 16 bases outside the gene matches. The CDR3 loop reads CASRPKRAGIRNEQYF. Written as DNA, the CDR3 is TGTGCCAGCAGGCCTAAGCGAGCGGGGATTAGGAACGAGCAGTACTTC.